This is a list of T cell receptor beta chains from one sample in a study of T cells in Graves' hyperthyroidism and ophthalmopathy. TCRdb called the multiplex PCR reads again in MiXCR, with one record for every CDR3 protein. This repertoire shows over 300,000 distinct CDR3 sequences, around 13% found once; its top ten account for around 10%. The sample comprised blood. These receptors were taken from a woman between 55 and 75 years old with Graves' hyperthyroidism. Both conserved end residues are part of each CDR3. D genes are given only for firm matches. Size tells how often a clone was seen (once, few, many) or the class of an expanded clone, and some rows leave it out.

size: -; length: 12; D: -; V: TRBV29-1; J: TRBJ1-2; CDR3: CSVDQALYGYTF; DNA: TGCAGCGTTGACCAGGCCTTATATGGCTACACCTTC
size: many; length: 15; D: TRBD2; V: TRBV6-1; J: TRBJ2-7; CDR3: CASSAPLAGGHEQYF; DNA: TGTGCCAGCAGTGCACCCCTAGCGGGAGGCCACGAGCAGTACTTC
size: many; length: 16; D: TRBD2; V: TRBV27; J: TRBJ2-7; CDR3: CASSLSRLADTYEQYF; DNA: TGTGCCAGCAGTTTATCGAGGCTAGCGGACACCTACGAGCAGTACTTC
size: -; length: 13; D: -; V: TRBV9; J: TRBJ2-7; CDR3: CASNKGGSGEQYF; DNA: TGTGCCAGCAACAAAGGGGGGTCGGGCGAGCAGTACTTC
size: many; length: 13; D: TRBD1; V: TRBV2; J: TRBJ2-5; CDR3: CASSGQGRETQYF; DNA: TGTGCCAGCAGTGGACAGGGGCGAGAGACCCAGTACTTC
size: many; length: 14; D: -; V: TRBV28; J: TRBJ2-7; CDR3: CASSSLPEGVGSYF; DNA: TGTGCCAGCAGTTCCCTACCTGAGGGCGTCGGGTCGTACTTC
size: many; length: 13; D: -; V: TRBV6-1; J: TRBJ1-2; CDR3: CASSEGGGYRYTF; DNA: TGTGCCAGCAGTGAAGGAGGAGGGTATCGCTACACCTTC
size: -; length: 15; D: -; V: TRBV9; J: TRBJ1-5; CDR3: CASSVGTGEGQPQHF; DNA: TGTGCCAGCAGCGTAGGTACGGGCGAAGGTCAGCCCCAGCATTTT
size: -; length: 13; D: -; V: TRBV20-1; J: TRBJ1-2; CDR3: CSARITGNYGYTF; DNA: TGCAGTGCTAGAATCACAGGGAACTATGGCTACACCTTC
size: many; length: 13; D: -; V: TRBV9; J: TRBJ1-1; CDR3: CASAYRSNTEAFF; DNA: TGTGCCAGCGCTTATAGGTCAAACACTGAAGCTTTCTTT
size: many; length: 14; D: TRBD1; V: TRBV6-5; J: TRBJ2-1; CDR3: CASSYRDSYNEQFF; DNA: TGTGCCAGCAGTTACCGGGACAGCTACAATGAGCAGTTCTTC